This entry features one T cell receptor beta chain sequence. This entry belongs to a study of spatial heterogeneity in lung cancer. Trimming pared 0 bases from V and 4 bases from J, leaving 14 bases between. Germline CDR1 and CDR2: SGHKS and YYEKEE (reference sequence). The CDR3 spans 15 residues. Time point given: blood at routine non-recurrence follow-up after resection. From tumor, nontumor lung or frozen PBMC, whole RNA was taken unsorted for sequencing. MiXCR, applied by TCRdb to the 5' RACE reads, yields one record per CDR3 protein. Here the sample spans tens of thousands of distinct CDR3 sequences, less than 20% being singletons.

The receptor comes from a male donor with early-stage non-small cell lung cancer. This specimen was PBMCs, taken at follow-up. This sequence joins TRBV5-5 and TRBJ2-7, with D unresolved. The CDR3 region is CASSLAPAAEYEQYF. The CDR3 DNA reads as TGTGCCAGCAGCTTGGCCCCCGCGGCAGAATACGAGCAGTACTTC.